The 20 T cell receptor beta chains below were found in one sample sequenced in a study of PD-L1 blockade in urothelial cancer. Documented time point: pretreatment peripheral blood. Profiled with immunoSEQ multiplex PCR; TCRdb holds only in-frame clones, not every one. The sample includes roughly 67,000 clones, more than 75% of them seen just once. Sequencing was performed on PBMCs, taken around atezolizumab (anti-PD-L1) treatment. The receptors originated from a man aged 55 to 70 with urothelial cancer.

The chain employs TRBV6-5 and TRBJ2-1; TRBD1 matches 10 bases. V was clipped by 6 bases and J by 7 bases; unmatched bases: 9. CDR1 is MNHEY and CDR2 is SVGAGI in the germline V gene. This CDR3 has 15 amino acids. Here the CDR3 DNA reads TGTGCCAGCAGCCGTGACAGGGGGCAATTAAATGAGCAGTTCTTC. Its protein is CASSRDRGQLNEQFF.

The gene calls are TRBV7-2 and TRBJ2-1; 8 bases agree with TRBD1. Germline CDR1 reads SGHTA; CDR2 reads FQGNSA. The CDR3 spans 15 residues. V shed 5 bases and J 12 bases; nucleotides not matched to a gene: 15. The CDR3 loop reads CASSTRDRPVQVQFF. CDR3 bases: TGTGCCAGCAGCACCCGGGACAGGCCAGTACAGGTGCAGTTCTTC.

The chain carries TRBV5-1 and TRBJ1-1, with 9 bases lining up with TRBD1. The CDR3 loop spans 15 amino acids. After removal of 0 bases from V and 4 bases from J, the junction contained 4 bases not matched to a gene. Germline CDR1 is SGHRS and CDR2 is YFSETQ. CDR3 in amino acids: CASSLVGQGGTEAFF. The CDR3 nucleotides are TGCGCCAGCAGCTTGGTGGGACAGGGTGGCACTGAAGCTTTCTTT.

CDR3: CASSFQGIDTQYF. CDR3 in DNA: TGTGCCAGCAGCTTTCAGGGAATAGATACGCAGTATTTT. The rearrangement joins TRBV11-2 to TRBJ2-3; D perhaps matches TRBD1 (5 bases). The CDR3 extends over 13 amino acids. The V and J ends lost 3 bases and 5 bases respectively, with 9 bases between them. Germline V lookup: CDR1 SGHAT, CDR2 FQNNGV. Supplemented by reference TRBV11-2 and TRBJ2-3, the full variable domain reads EAGVAQSPRYKIIEKRQSVAFWCNPISGHATLYWYQQILGQGPKLLIQFQNNGVVDDSQLPKDRFSAERLKGVDSTLKIQPAKLEDSAVYLCASSFQGIDTQYFGPGTRLTVL.

This clone was recorded a few times. The chain uses TRBV15 and TRBJ1-6, with TRBD1 matching over 8 bases. The germline V gene has CDR1 LNHNV and CDR2 YYDKDF (reference sequence). The CDR3 consists of 13 residues. With 11 bases clipped from V and 10 bases from J, the junction kept 10 bases outside the gene matches. The CDR3 DNA reads as TGTGCCGTCACGGACAGGGTTGGGTCACCCCTCCACTTT. Amino acids: CAVTDRVGSPLHF.

CDR3 nucleotides: TGTGCCAGCTCAGACACAGGGAACAATCAGCCCCAGCATTTT. It is translated as CASSDTGNNQPQHF. The rearrangement joins TRBV18 to TRBJ1-5, with D possibly matching TRBD1 (6 bases). The germline V and J ends were trimmed by 5 bases and 3 bases, with 11 bases remaining between them. This CDR3 is built from 14 residues. Germline V CDR1 and CDR2: KGHSH, LQKENI.

J is TRBJ2-3 and V is TRBV11-3; 9 bases are shared with TRBD2. Germline assignment: CDR1 SGHNT and CDR2 YENEEA. CDR3 length: 19 amino acids. V dropped 0 bases and J dropped 0; count of bases not matched to a gene: 10. The CDR3 loop is CASSLDPQRGVSSTDTQYF. The DNA of the CDR3 is TGTGCCAGCAGCTTAGATCCCCAGCGGGGGGTTAGTAGCACAGATACGCAGTATTTT.

V gene TRBV7-9 combines with J gene TRBJ1-6; 8 bases map to TRBD1. J gave up 10 bases and V 1 base, and 6 bases lay outside the gene matches. The CDR3 is made up of 15 amino acids. Germline V lookup: CDR1 SEHNR, CDR2 FQNEAQ (reference sequence). Here the CDR3 reads CASSLEAGGGSPLHF. As DNA, the CDR3 is TGTGCCAGCAGCTTAGAGGCAGGGGGCGGATCACCCCTCCACTTT.

The rearrangement uses TRBV19 and TRBJ2-5; D may be TRBD2 (5 bases). The germline CDR1 and CDR2 sequences are LNHDA and SQIVND (reference sequence). This CDR3 has 13 amino acids. V lost 5 bases and J lost 5, with 12 bases in between. This chain's CDR3 is CASSEGSWETQYF. The CDR3 nucleotides are TGTGCCAGTAGTGAGGGTTCATGGGAGACCCAGTACTTC.

V and J are TRBV7-3 and TRBJ2-5; 7 bases map to TRBD2. The CDR3 is made up of 16 amino acids. CDR1 SGHTA and CDR2 FQGTGA come from the germline V gene. V was clipped by 4 bases and J by 7 bases; unmatched bases: 15. CDR3 in amino acids: CASSSSFGLGVPTQYF. The CDR3 region has the DNA TGTGCCAGCAGCTCGAGTTTTGGACTAGGGGTCCCGACCCAGTACTTC.

Written as DNA, the CDR3 is TGTGCCAGCAGCAGGACGGGGGGCGCGGGGAATAACTATGGCTACACCTTC. Its protein product is CASSRTGGAGNNYGYTF. V is TRBV7-9 and J is TRBJ1-2; D may be TRBD1 (6 bases). The germline gives CDR1 SEHNR, CDR2 FQNEAQ (reference sequence). The CDR3 contains 17 residues. Trimming removed 5 bases at V and 1 base at J, with 20 bases between.

The chain combines TRBV7-8 with TRBJ1-1; 9 bases line up with TRBD1. This CDR3 has 13 residues. Germline V gives CDR1 SGHVS, CDR2 FQNEAQ. With V trimmed by 4 bases and J by 11 bases, 8 bases remained unmatched. CDR3 sequence: CASSSGQGRSAFF. The DNA for the CDR3 is TGTGCCAGCAGCTCCGGACAGGGGAGATCCGCTTTCTTT.

This rearrangement joins TRBV30 to TRBJ2-5; no reliable D call. CDR3 length: 11 amino acids. Trimming pared 2 bases from V and 5 bases from J, leaving 6 bases between. Germline CDR1 reads GTSNPN; CDR2 reads SVGIG (reference sequence). This chain's CDR3 is CAWSPGETQYF. In DNA form, the CDR3 reads TGTGCCTGGAGTCCCGGGGAGACCCAGTACTTC.

The chain combines TRBV6-6 with TRBJ1-1; D remains unclear. Trimming left V 7 bases short and J 3 bases short, with 6 bases between. The CDR3 runs to 11 residues. Germline CDR1 is MNHNY and CDR2 is SVGAGI (reference sequence). The CDR3 sequence: CASTLYTEAFF. The CDR3 nucleotides are TGTGCCAGCACTCTTTACACTGAAGCTTTCTTT.

This clone is a singleton in its sample. The J gene is TRBJ2-5, the V gene TRBV4-1; 7 positions match TRBD2. Germline values: CDR1 MGHRA, CDR2 YSYEKL. After removal of 0 bases from V and 4 bases from J, the junction contained 8 bases not matched to a gene. The CDR3 loop spans 16 amino acids. CDR3 residues: CASSQDWGGEPETQYF. CDR3 in DNA: TGCGCCAGCAGCCAAGATTGGGGGGGGGAACCAGAGACCCAGTACTTC.

This sequence joins TRBV6-5 and TRBJ2-2; TRBD1 aligns across 9 bases. V shed 5 bases, J shed 5 bases, and the junction held 6 bases outside the gene matches. CDR1 is MNHEY, CDR2 SVGAGI, per germline. The CDR3 is 15 residues long. Here the CDR3 DNA reads TGTGCCAGCAGTCCCTTAGGACAGGGGACCGGGGAGCTGTTTTTT. It translates to CASSPLGQGTGELFF.

This clone was counted a single time. CDR3 protein: CASSFETGYYEQYF. CDR3 bases: TGTGCCAGCAGCTTCGAGACAGGGTACTACGAGCAGTACTTC. J is TRBJ2-7 and V is TRBV7-2; 7 nucleotides line up with TRBD1. CDR1 is SGHTA, CDR2 FQGNSA, per germline. The CDR3 totals 14 residues. The V segment lost 3 bases and the J segment 3 bases; nucleotides outside the gene matches: 5.

This clone was recorded only once. The chain is built from TRBV28 and TRBJ1-2, with 9 bases that match TRBD1. With 5 bases clipped from V and 5 bases from J, the junction kept 9 bases outside the gene matches. Germline loops: CDR1 MDHEN, CDR2 SYDVKM. The CDR3 has 15 residues. The CDR3 DNA reads as TGTGCCAGCAGTACCTGGGACAGGGTACAGTATGGCTACACCTTC. The encoded protein is CASSTWDRVQYGYTF.

CDR3 DNA: TGCGCCAGCAGCTTAGGACAGGGTGCAGATACGCAGTATTTT. Protein: CASSLGQGADTQYF. This sequence joins TRBV5-1 and TRBJ2-3; 8 positions match TRBD1. The germline V gene encodes CDR1 SGHRS and CDR2 YFSETQ. The V gene end was trimmed by 2 bases and the J gene end by 4 bases; junction bases not matched to a gene: 3. There are 14 residues in the CDR3. The variable domain in full, completed from reference TRBV5-1 and TRBJ2-3, reads KAGVTQTPRYLIKTRGQQVTLSCSPISGHRSVSWYQQTPGQGLQFLFEYFSETQRNKGNFPGRFSGRQFSNSRSEMNVSTLELGDSALYLCASSLGQGADTQYFGPGTRLTVL.

This clone was seen a single time. V usage is TRBV11-2 and J usage is TRBJ1-2; no clear D. V was pared by 5 bases and J by 4 bases, with 8 bases between. In germline, CDR1 is SGHAT, CDR2 FQNNGV. The CDR3 runs to 12 residues. The CDR3 region has the DNA TGTGCCAGCAGCCGGAGCCGCTATGGCTACACCTTC. Its translation: CASSRSRYGYTF.